Here is one T cell receptor (beta chain) with its context. Sequencing was performed with immunoSEQ multiplex PCR; in TCRdb, only in-frame clones are kept and a portion is missing. The sample contains fewer than 400,000 clones, roughly 90% of which appear only once. The V segment lost 11 bases and the J segment 2 bases; nucleotides outside the gene matches: 4. Germline V gives CDR1 MNHEY, CDR2 SMNVEV (reference sequence). This CDR3 spans 12 amino acids. This record comes from a study of blood T cell repertoires in COVID-19. This receptor was taken from a woman in her twenties or thirties with COVID-19, enrolled during active disease. The sequencing input was peripheral blood. The rearrangement uses TRBV27 and TRBJ1-2; TRBD1 aligns across 8 bases. CDR3 loop: CAARGLNYGYTF. The CDR3 DNA sequence: TGTGCCGCCAGGGGGCTGAACTATGGCTACACCTTC.